This record looks at one TCR beta chain sequence and its context. The sample belongs to a study of radiotherapy plus CTLA-4 blockade in lung cancer. Per germline, CDR1 SNHLY and CDR2 FYNNEI. This CDR3 has 13 amino acids. Germline trimming cut 10 bases from V and 6 bases from J; bases unmatched to any gene: 12. The table came from immunoSEQ multiplex PCR; TCRdb's copy has only in-frame clones and leaves some out. The sample comprises roughly 3,000 clones, around three quarters of which are singletons, and less than 20% rests with the top ten. The specimen comprised tumor tissue, sampled from a patient treated with radiotherapy plus ipilimumab. The V call is TRBV2, the J call TRBJ2-7; 7 nucleotides line up with TRBD1. The TCR sequence derives from a human donor with non-small cell lung cancer that progressed on radiotherapy plus ipilimumab. CDR3 sequence: CATTRQGVGEQYF. In DNA form, the CDR3 reads TGTGCCACCACCCGACAGGGCGTGGGCGAGCAGTACTTC.